This section outlines one T cell receptor beta chain sequence together with its context. Some clones are missing from TCRdb's copy, which holds only in-frame ones; the method was immunoSEQ multiplex PCR. The top ten hold 3.5% to 4.5% of the sample, which has 300,000 to 350,000 clones, 85% to 90% seen once. The sample originates from a study of blood T cell repertoires in COVID-19. Trimming cost V 9 bases and J 2 bases, with 11 bases left between them. Germline CDR1 KGHDR, CDR2 SFDVKD. The CDR3 consists of 13 residues. Sequenced material: PBMCs or T cells enriched from blood (not recorded which). The TCR was taken from a woman aged 18-29 years with acute COVID-19. This chain joins TRBV24-1 and TRBJ2-3, with a weak D call TRBD1 (5 bases). As DNA, the CDR3 is TGTGCCACCGAAGGGGCAGACACAGATACGCAGTATTTT. Translation: CATEGADTDTQYF.